This T cell receptor (beta chain) appears in the sequencing data of a study of PD-L1 blockade in urothelial cancer. Across the whole study: Of prior chemotherapy regimens, patients had received between 0 and 3. T cells were recovered from blood samples at a median of 141,255. Broader study findings: Stronger expansion of tumor-associated clones in blood at 3 weeks distinguished durable-benefit patients.

Germline V gene data show CDR1 as MNHNS and CDR2 as SASEGT. Losses at the gene ends were 4 bases for V and 7 bases for J; bases not matched to a gene: 4. The CDR3 sequence is 15 residues long. The assay was immunoSEQ multiplex PCR, and TCRdb's table has in-frame clones only and misses some. This table has fewer than 100,000 clones, just under 85% appearing once. Time point specified: pretreatment peripheral blood. Each patient's cancer was a locally advanced or metastatic urothelial carcinoma. As concerns this clone: As yet, its antigen is unknown.

The TCR comes from a man aged 35 to 55 with urothelial cancer. Here the sequenced sample was PBMCs, taken around atezolizumab (anti-PD-L1) treatment. The rearrangement joins TRBV6-1 to TRBJ2-1, with 13 bases lining up with TRBD2. CDR3 sequence: CASSVTSGRANEQFF. CDR3 in DNA: TGTGCCAGCAGTGTTACTAGCGGGAGGGCTAATGAGCAGTTCTTC.